Listed below are T cell receptor beta chains from one sample, sequenced in a study of CD8 T cells in Susac syndrome. TCRdb ran MiXCR on the immunoSEQ multiplex PCR reads and lists one entry per CDR3 protein. The sample has some 450,000 distinct CDR3 sequences; 85% are singletons. Sequencing used CD8+ T cells from PBMCs. These receptors all stem from a human donor with multiple sclerosis. CDR3s include the opening cysteine and the closing phenylalanine or tryptophan. The order of the fields is D gene, J gene, CDR3 length, clone size, V gene, CDR3 DNA, CDR3 protein. A D gene is named only where the DNA matches it firmly. Where a row states a size, it is once, few, many or the class of an expanded clone; other rows omit it.

d_call: NA; j_call: TRBJ1-2; cdr3_length: 14; clone_size: NA; v_call: TRBV10-2; cdr3_nt: TGCGCCAGCAGTGCTGGTCAGGCAACTTATGGCTACACCTTC; cdr3_aa: CASSAGQATYGYTF
d_call: TRBD1; j_call: TRBJ2-5; cdr3_length: 16; clone_size: NA; v_call: TRBV27; cdr3_nt: TGTGCCAGCAGTTTAATCGGGACAGTATTACAAGAGACCCAGTACTTC; cdr3_aa: CASSLIGTVLQETQYF
d_call: TRBD2; j_call: TRBJ2-1; cdr3_length: 17; clone_size: once; v_call: TRBV28; cdr3_nt: TGTGCCAGCAGTTTACTTTCTAGCGGAGGGTCCTACAATGAGCAGTTCTTC; cdr3_aa: CASSLLSSGGSYNEQFF
d_call: NA; j_call: TRBJ1-4; cdr3_length: 11; clone_size: NA; v_call: TRBV2; cdr3_nt: TGTGCCAGCAGAAGAGGTGAAAAACTGTTTTTT; cdr3_aa: CASRRGEKLFF
d_call: TRBD1; j_call: TRBJ2-2; cdr3_length: 13; clone_size: NA; v_call: TRBV30; cdr3_nt: TGTGCCTGGAGTCGAGGGACAGGGTGGGAGCTGTTTTTT; cdr3_aa: CAWSRGTGWELFF
d_call: NA; j_call: TRBJ1-1; cdr3_length: 15; clone_size: NA; v_call: TRBV7-9; cdr3_nt: TGTGCCAGCAGCCCCCCCTGGGCGGCGAACACTGAAGCTTTCTTT; cdr3_aa: CASSPPWAANTEAFF
d_call: TRBD1; j_call: TRBJ2-7; cdr3_length: 16; clone_size: NA; v_call: TRBV12-5; cdr3_nt: TGTGCTAGTGGTTTGGATACCGGGACAGGGGTCCACGAGCAGTACTTC; cdr3_aa: CASGLDTGTGVHEQYF
d_call: NA; j_call: TRBJ2-5; cdr3_length: 15; clone_size: NA; v_call: TRBV12-3/TRBV12-4; cdr3_nt: TGTGCCAGCAGACCCGGCGACAGGTCCTTAGGGACCCAGTACTTC; cdr3_aa: CASRPGDRSLGTQYF
d_call: NA; j_call: TRBJ2-2; cdr3_length: 12; clone_size: few; v_call: TRBV6-5; cdr3_nt: TGTGCCAGCGGCCCAGGGACCGGGGAGCTGTTTTTT; cdr3_aa: CASGPGTGELFF
d_call: NA; j_call: TRBJ2-5; cdr3_length: 15; clone_size: NA; v_call: TRBV19; cdr3_nt: TGTGCCAGTAGTATGGAACAGGCTGTTGGAGAGACCCAGTACTTC; cdr3_aa: CASSMEQAVGETQYF
d_call: NA; j_call: TRBJ1-2; cdr3_length: 13; clone_size: NA; v_call: TRBV29-1; cdr3_nt: TGCAGCGTTGAAGCGGGACAAGGTCGTGGCTACACCTTC; cdr3_aa: CSVEAGQGRGYTF
d_call: TRBD2; j_call: TRBJ2-5; cdr3_length: 18; clone_size: NA; v_call: TRBV4-1; cdr3_nt: TGCGCCAGCAGCCAACGGGTAGCGGGGGGTTTTGAAGAAGAGACCCAGTACTTC; cdr3_aa: CASSQRVAGGFEEETQYF
d_call: NA; j_call: TRBJ2-7; cdr3_length: 14; clone_size: few; v_call: TRBV10-2; cdr3_nt: TGCGCCAGCAGTGAGTCCGGCGTCTCCTACGAGCAGTACTTC; cdr3_aa: CASSESGVSYEQYF
d_call: NA; j_call: TRBJ2-2; cdr3_length: 13; clone_size: NA; v_call: TRBV27; cdr3_nt: TGTGCCAGCAGTTTTATGAACACCGGGGAGCTGTTTTTT; cdr3_aa: CASSFMNTGELFF
d_call: NA; j_call: TRBJ1-2; cdr3_length: 15; clone_size: NA; v_call: TRBV11-2; cdr3_nt: TGTGCCAGCAGCTCCCCGGGACTGGGGGGTGTTGGCTACACCTTC; cdr3_aa: CASSSPGLGGVGYTF
d_call: NA; j_call: TRBJ2-2; cdr3_length: 14; clone_size: NA; v_call: TRBV27; cdr3_nt: TGTGCCAGCACCCAGTCCGGGGACACCGGGGAGCTGTTTTTT; cdr3_aa: CASTQSGDTGELFF
d_call: NA; j_call: TRBJ1-5; cdr3_length: 16; clone_size: NA; v_call: TRBV4-1; cdr3_nt: TGCGCCAGCAGCCAAGAAGCTACAGGTTTCGATCAGCCCCAGCATTTT; cdr3_aa: CASSQEATGFDQPQHF
d_call: TRBD2; j_call: TRBJ2-1; cdr3_length: 15; clone_size: NA; v_call: TRBV6-4; cdr3_nt: TGTGCCAGCAGTGACTCGGCGGGAGGGGGCAATGAGCAGTTCTTC; cdr3_aa: CASSDSAGGGNEQFF
d_call: TRBD1; j_call: TRBJ2-3; cdr3_length: 15; clone_size: NA; v_call: TRBV5-4; cdr3_nt: TGTGCCAGCAGCTTCCTAACCGAGGACAGGGAGGAGAGGGATTTT; cdr3_aa: CASSFLTEDREERDF
d_call: NA; j_call: TRBJ2-5; cdr3_length: 15; clone_size: NA; v_call: TRBV29-1; cdr3_nt: TGCAGCGTTTTAGAGTGGCAGGGCGGACAAGAGACCCAGTACTTC; cdr3_aa: CSVLEWQGGQETQYF
d_call: TRBD2; j_call: TRBJ2-7; cdr3_length: 15; clone_size: NA; v_call: TRBV27; cdr3_nt: TGTGCCAGCAGCACGACTAGCGGGGCATTCTACGAGCAGTACTTC; cdr3_aa: CASSTTSGAFYEQYF
d_call: TRBD1; j_call: TRBJ2-6; cdr3_length: 15; clone_size: NA; v_call: TRBV5-6; cdr3_nt: TGTGCCAGCAGCTCCGACAGGGCCGGGGCCAACGTCCTGACTTTC; cdr3_aa: CASSSDRAGANVLTF
d_call: TRBD1; j_call: TRBJ1-1; cdr3_length: 15; clone_size: few; v_call: TRBV27; cdr3_nt: TGTGCCAGCAGTAACGAGGGACAGATGAACACTGAAGCTTTCTTT; cdr3_aa: CASSNEGQMNTEAFF
d_call: NA; j_call: TRBJ2-2; cdr3_length: 16; clone_size: NA; v_call: TRBV10-3; cdr3_nt: TGTGCCATCAGTGAGCCGACTAAAGATAGCGCCGGGGAGCTGTTTTTT; cdr3_aa: CAISEPTKDSAGELFF
d_call: TRBD1; j_call: TRBJ2-1; cdr3_length: 15; clone_size: once; v_call: TRBV4-1; cdr3_nt: TGCGCCAGCAGCCAAGAATCAGGGGGCTTCGATGAGCAGTTCTTC; cdr3_aa: CASSQESGGFDEQFF
d_call: NA; j_call: TRBJ2-7; cdr3_length: 13; clone_size: few; v_call: TRBV28; cdr3_nt: TGTGCCAGCAGTTTCCGCGTGGTCCACGAGCAGTACTTC; cdr3_aa: CASSFRVVHEQYF
d_call: TRBD2; j_call: TRBJ2-2; cdr3_length: 20; clone_size: NA; v_call: TRBV6-5; cdr3_nt: TGTGCCAGCAGTTACCGGGCCCCTCTACTAGCGGGGCCTAACACCGGGGAGCTGTTTTTT; cdr3_aa: CASSYRAPLLAGPNTGELFF
d_call: NA; j_call: TRBJ2-1; cdr3_length: 16; clone_size: NA; v_call: TRBV2; cdr3_nt: TGTGCCAGCAGTGGCCGGGAAGGACTGACAGATAATGAGCAGTTCTTC; cdr3_aa: CASSGREGLTDNEQFF
d_call: TRBD1; j_call: TRBJ1-2; cdr3_length: 16; clone_size: NA; v_call: TRBV23-1; cdr3_nt: TGCGCCAGCAGTCAATCTTCCAGGGGGCGCTGTGTTGGCTACACCTTC; cdr3_aa: CASSQSSRGRCVGYTF
d_call: TRBD2; j_call: TRBJ2-1; cdr3_length: 16; clone_size: once; v_call: TRBV5-6; cdr3_nt: TGTGCCAGCAGCTTGGCTGGCCTAAGCGGGGGCAATGAGCAGTTCTTC; cdr3_aa: CASSLAGLSGGNEQFF
d_call: NA; j_call: TRBJ2-2; cdr3_length: 10; clone_size: once; v_call: TRBV30; cdr3_nt: TGTGCCCACGGCACCGGGGAGCTGTTTTTT; cdr3_aa: CAHGTGELFF
d_call: NA; j_call: TRBJ2-1; cdr3_length: 15; clone_size: NA; v_call: TRBV30; cdr3_nt: TGTGCCTGGAGCCCCGTGACTACGGTTTACAATGAGCAGTTCTTC; cdr3_aa: CAWSPVTTVYNEQFF
d_call: TRBD1; j_call: TRBJ2-5; cdr3_length: 12; clone_size: NA; v_call: TRBV12-3/TRBV12-4; cdr3_nt: TGTGCCAGCAGTTTGGGACAGGGGACCCAGTACTTC; cdr3_aa: CASSLGQGTQYF
d_call: NA; j_call: TRBJ2-3; cdr3_length: 13; clone_size: NA; v_call: TRBV6-6; cdr3_nt: TGTGCCAGCAGTTACTATGGCACAGATACGCAGTATTTT; cdr3_aa: CASSYYGTDTQYF
d_call: TRBD2; j_call: TRBJ2-7; cdr3_length: 13; clone_size: NA; v_call: TRBV29-1; cdr3_nt: TGCAGCGTCGAAGGGGCGGGAGGTAATGAGCAGTACTTC; cdr3_aa: CSVEGAGGNEQYF
d_call: NA; j_call: TRBJ1-1; cdr3_length: 15; clone_size: NA; v_call: TRBV19; cdr3_nt: TGTGCCAGTAACCCGAGAGGGGAAATGAACACTGAAGCTTTCTTT; cdr3_aa: CASNPRGEMNTEAFF
d_call: TRBD2; j_call: TRBJ2-1; cdr3_length: 14; clone_size: once; v_call: TRBV11-2; cdr3_nt: TGTGCCAGCAGCTTTTTCGGGGGGAGGGATGAGCAGTTCTTC; cdr3_aa: CASSFFGGRDEQFF
d_call: NA; j_call: TRBJ2-2; cdr3_length: 15; clone_size: NA; v_call: TRBV5-1; cdr3_nt: TGCGCCAGCCGGGGAGGACCTACCCCCCCCGGGGAGCTGTTTTTT; cdr3_aa: CASRGGPTPPGELFF
d_call: NA; j_call: TRBJ2-7; cdr3_length: 14; clone_size: NA; v_call: TRBV4-1; cdr3_nt: TGCGCCAGCAGCCAAGAAACGGACAGTTGGGAGCAGTACTTC; cdr3_aa: CASSQETDSWEQYF
d_call: TRBD1; j_call: TRBJ2-7; cdr3_length: 15; clone_size: NA; v_call: TRBV7-9; cdr3_nt: TGTGCCAGCACCCCCGGGACAGGTTCTCCCTACGAGCAGTACTTC; cdr3_aa: CASTPGTGSPYEQYF